This T cell receptor beta chain originates from a study of T cells in Graves' hyperthyroidism and ophthalmopathy (dated by TCRdb to between 2018 and 2021). About the investigation overall: Peripheral blood was sampled at the time of initial diagnosis, prior to any treatment. To identify distinguishing TCR V-J signatures, a discovery cohort of roughly 100 patients was used, comprising approximately 40 with Graves' ophthalmopathy and some 60 with stable Graves' hyperthyroidism. Prospective prediction of ophthalmopathy was tested in an independent validation cohort of fewer than 20 hyperthyroidism patients and some 17 patients who later progressed to ophthalmopathy. The 95 to 100 discovery patients were randomly divided into training and test sets at a 7:3 ratio. In addition, the study compared T-cell repertoires in thyroid tissue and in blood from about six Graves' hyperthyroidism patients. Once sampling was done, hyperthyroidism patients were given methimazole at a starting dose of 30 mg daily, whereas ophthalmopathy patients were given high-dose intravenous methylprednisolone. The paper describes TCR Vbeta CDR3 sequencing of 135 peripheral blood samples, made up of about 40 ophthalmopathy patients, some 80 hyperthyroidism patients and 17 progressor patients.

Looking up the germline V gene yields CDR1 SGHRS and CDR2 YFSETQ. Here V drops 4 bases and J drops 5 bases, and the junction holds 14 bases not matched to any gene. There are 17 amino acids in the CDR3, from cysteine to phenylalanine inclusive. Just the 51-base CDR3 DNA is kept, in frame starting at base 1. This clonotype has at least ten counts. Its cognate antigen has yet to be identified. No much larger clonotype is one base removed from it; base qualities were not supplied. Hyperthyroidism patients were aged 18 to 65 years and newly diagnosed, with disease duration of less than 2 months. The study excluded patients with uncontrolled infections, other autoimmune diseases, pregnancy or lactation. Clinical symptoms, serum thyroxine and TRAb, thyroid ultrasound, and orbital computed tomography formed the basis for the diagnoses. Blood from progressor patients was collected at the time of first diagnosis with hyperthyroidism, before any ophthalmopathy symptoms had appeared. Ficoll-Paque density gradient centrifugation was used to isolate PBMCs from around 10 ml of fresh peripheral blood. Progressor patients were first diagnosed with Graves' hyperthyroidism and then developed ophthalmopathy during follow-up. Total RNA was extracted with Trizol reagent, and quality was checked on an Agilent 2100 Bioanalyzer.

Amplification of TCR beta CDR3 regions was carried out from RNA transcripts. The TCR CDR3 was subjected to a first round of RT-PCR using the HTBI primer set and the Qiagen OneStep RT-PCR kit. Libraries were constructed in a second round of multiplex PCR, after which size selection and purification were performed. The libraries were sequenced on an Illumina HiSeq2000 using paired-end 100 bp reads. On the authors' methods: SOAPnuke was used to process the raw data, throwing out any read that contained adapters or uncalled bases, had a mean Phred below 15, or lacked an exact constant-primer or identifier match. COPE v1.2.5 was used to merge the high-quality paired reads, and each unique nucleotide sequence was defined as a clonotype. Clonotypes were aligned to IMGT TRBV, TRBD and TRBJ reference segments using MiTCR v1.1. The analysis included only V-J combinations with a frequency above 0.0001, which together covered more than 98% of the repertoires. The TCS score was defined as F50 (clonal expansion) divided by E x V (chaos), with BLOSUM62-based TCRdist calculated between CDR3 peptides within each V-J. Welch's t-statistics and random forest reduced several hundred V-J features to roughly 13, which were used in a naive Bayes classifier (R e1071). In TCRdb, the public reads were trimmed at Q25 with fastp and aligned with MiXCR, with productive beta chains retained. Each CDR3 protein appears once, grouped with its most common genes and DNA. The V and J calls here are based on TCRdb, not the publication. This sample has approximately 720,000 distinct CDR3 sequences in its table, and under 20% of those were observed once. Together, the top ten hold 16% of the sample.

On the study overall, not on this receptor specifically: No statistical method was used to set the sample size in advance, and investigators knew the group allocation. Most expanded thyroid clonotypes (frequency above 0.001) were also detected in blood, suggesting blood repertoires may reflect thyroid immune responses. A 13 V-J signature model separated ophthalmopathy from stable hyperthyroidism, with 87.88% sensitivity and roughly 82% specificity in cross-validation and 80%/75% in testing. During validation, the model predicted progression to ophthalmopathy a median of approximately six months ahead of onset, with roughly 65% sensitivity and almost 75% specificity.

Sequencing input: blood. The V and J segments used are TRBV5-1 and TRBJ2-3; TRBD1 agrees with 9 junctional bases. This TCR was recovered from a woman aged 45 to 65 with Graves' hyperthyroidism that later progressed to Graves' ophthalmopathy. The nucleotides are TGCGCCAGCAGCCCTTACCTAAGGACAGGGGCGATAGATACGCAGTATTTT. The resulting protein is CASSPYLRTGAIDTQYF. Joined to the reference TRBV5-1 and TRBJ2-3 proteins, this CDR3 gives the full variable domain: KAGVTQTPRYLIKTRGQQVTLSCSPISGHRSVSWYQQTPGQGLQFLFEYFSETQRNKGNFPGRFSGRQFSNSRSEMNVSTLELGDSALYLCASSPYLRTGAIDTQYFGPGTRLTVL.